The 3 T cell receptor beta chains given below trace back to one sample, sequenced in a study of blood T cell repertoires in COVID-19. The table came from immunoSEQ multiplex PCR; TCRdb's copy has only in-frame clones and leaves some out. The sample shows about 44,000 clones, about 85% of them seen only once. The sample was peripheral blood. These receptor sequences come from a woman older than 75 in a cohort sampled during active or convalescent COVID-19.

This clone was counted a few times. CDR3 in DNA: TGTGCCAGCAGCACCCGACAGGGAACGTACACCGGGGAGCTGTTTTTT. Translated: CASSTRQGTYTGELFF. The chain recombines TRBV5-4 with TRBJ2-2; 7 nucleotides align to TRBD1. This CDR3 is 16 amino acids long. V lost 4 bases, J lost 3 bases, and 9 bases stayed unmatched. Germline V CDR1 and CDR2: SGHNT, YYREEE (reference sequence).

The rearrangement joins TRBV2 to TRBJ1-5; 7 bases agree with TRBD1. V shed 10 bases, J shed 1 base, and the junction held 10 bases outside the gene matches. Germline CDR1 reads SNHLY; CDR2 reads FYNNEI. This CDR3 is built from 15 residues. The CDR3, as DNA: TGTGCCACCTTAGACAGGGTAGGAAGCAATCAGCCCCAGCATTTT. Translating it yields CATLDRVGSNQPQHF.

In DNA form, the CDR3 reads TGTGCCAGCAGTTACACCGACAGGTGGCAGGGCGGGGAGCTGTTTTTT. Translation gives CASSYTDRWQGGELFF. The rearrangement links TRBV6-5 to TRBJ2-2, with D tentatively TRBD1 (6 bases). CDR1 and CDR2 from the germline V gene are MNHEY and SVGAGI. V was pared by 2 bases and J by 7 bases, with 17 bases between. The CDR3 sequence is 16 residues long.